This is a list of T cell receptor beta chains from one sample in a study of PD-1 blockade in classical Hodgkin lymphoma. Method: immunoSEQ multiplex PCR; TCRdb's copy keeps in-frame clones and lacks some. This table has 10,000 to 15,000 clones, just under 80% appearing once. The source material was peripheral blood mononuclear cells (PBMCs), sampled at baseline. The receptor source for this set is a human donor with classical Hodgkin lymphoma. The CDR3 runs from the conserved cysteine through the conserved F or W. A D gene is named only where the DNA matches it firmly. A row's size may be missing; if present it is once, few, many or a size class.

j_gene	v_gene	abundance	d_gene	len	CDR3aa	CDR3nt
TRBJ2-2	TRBV5-4	.	.	18	CASSLERARQGNTGELFF	TGTGCCAGCAGCTTGGAGCGGGCGAGACAGGGGAACACCGGGGAGCTGTTTTTT
TRBJ1-6	TRBV7-9	.	TRBD1	14	CASRFGTADSPLHF	TGTGCCAGCAGATTCGGGACAGCGGATTCACCCCTCCACTTT
TRBJ2-5	TRBV5-5	.	.	14	CASSLVLQGETQYF	TGTGCCAGCAGCTTGGTTCTCCAGGGGGAGACCCAGTACTTC
TRBJ1-2	TRBV6-5	.	.	12	CASRTSGRGYTF	TGTGCCAGCAGGACTTCAGGGCGAGGCTACACCTTC
TRBJ1-3	TRBV6-4	.	.	16	CASSIEPNRDGNTIYF	TGTGCCAGCAGCATCGAGCCAAACAGGGATGGAAACACCATATATTTT
TRBJ2-3	TRBV2	.	TRBD2	16	CASSEQLAGGADTQYF	TGTGCCAGCAGTGAGCAGCTAGCGGGGGGGGCAGATACGCAGTATTTT
TRBJ2-1	TRBV19	.	.	17	CASSRLFGRGVWNEQFF	TGTGCCAGTAGTAGACTTTTTGGCAGGGGTGTTTGGAATGAGCAGTTCTTC
TRBJ1-4	TRBV10-3	.	.	15	CAISEAGFINEKLFF	TGTGCCATCAGTGAGGCAGGGTTTATTAATGAAAAACTGTTTTTT
TRBJ1-2	TRBV29-1	medium-sized	.	16	CSVEDRGEGANYGYTF	TGCAGCGTTGAAGATCGTGGGGAGGGGGCTAACTATGGCTACACCTTC
TRBJ1-5	TRBV10-2	.	.	13	CASSEMAHWPQHF	TGCGCCAGCAGTGAGATGGCACATTGGCCCCAGCATTTT
TRBJ1-2	TRBV4-3	.	TRBD1	14	CASSWTGVNYGYTF	TGCGCCAGCAGCTGGACAGGGGTAAACTATGGCTACACCTTC
TRBJ1-2	TRBV6-1	.	.	12	CASLRVWEGYTF	TGTGCCAGCCTCCGGGTGTGGGAGGGCTACACCTTC
TRBJ2-7	TRBV14	.	.	12	CASSQQRVEQYF	TGTGCCAGCAGCCAACAAAGGGTTGAGCAGTACTTC
TRBJ2-7	TRBV6-1	.	TRBD2	15	CASSGLGGGTYEQYF	TGTGCCAGCAGCGGCCTAGGCGGGGGGACCTACGAGCAGTACTTC
TRBJ1-4	TRBV18	.	TRBD1	16	CASSPQTGALNEKLFF	TGTGCCAGCTCACCACAGACAGGGGCCCTTAATGAAAAACTGTTTTTT
TRBJ1-2	TRBV19	.	.	10	CASKSYGYTF	TGTGCCAGCAAATCATATGGCTACACCTTC
TRBJ1-2	TRBV19	.	.	13	CASSIEGASGYTF	TGTGCCAGTAGTATCGAAGGGGCCAGTGGCTACACCTTC
TRBJ1-1	TRBV10-3	.	TRBD1	13	CAIRGTANTEAFF	TGTGCCATCCGGGGGACAGCTAACACTGAAGCTTTCTTT
TRBJ1-2	TRBV19	.	.	14	CASLWRGGGYGYTF	TGTGCCAGCCTTTGGAGGGGAGGTGGATATGGCTACACCTTC
TRBJ2-1	TRBV7-2	.	TRBD1	15	CASSDSETGFYEQFF	TGTGCCAGCAGCGACTCCGAGACAGGGTTTTATGAGCAGTTCTTC
TRBJ2-7	TRBV2	.	.	15	CASRASKGGPYEQYF	TGTGCCAGCCGAGCATCTAAAGGGGGTCCCTACGAGCAGTACTTC
TRBJ2-7	TRBV5-1	medium-sized	TRBD1	17	CASSLSASRTGSYEQYF	TGCGCCAGCAGCTTGAGTGCGTCTAGGACAGGTTCCTACGAGCAGTACTTC
TRBJ2-7	TRBV27	.	.	13	CASSFDLTYEQYF	TGTGCCAGCAGTTTCGATCTTACCTACGAGCAGTACTTC
TRBJ2-7	TRBV7-2	once	.	15	CASSYNPNPREEQYF	TGTGCCAGCAGCTACAACCCGAACCCTAGAGAGGAGCAGTACTTC
TRBJ1-2	TRBV6-6	.	TRBD1	14	CASRRAGTGYGYTF	TGTGCCAGCAGACGAGCCGGGACAGGGTATGGCTACACCTTC
TRBJ1-2	TRBV2	.	.	15	CASSEEGGFSYGYTF	TGTGCCAGCAGTGAAGAGGGCGGTTTTTCTTATGGCTACACCTTC
TRBJ1-1	TRBV2	medium-sized	.	12	CAGFAANTEAFF	TGTGCCGGCTTCGCCGCGAACACTGAAGCTTTCTTT
TRBJ1-1	TRBV18	.	.	13	CASSPPAYTEAFF	TGTGCCAGCTCACCACCGGCGTACACTGAAGCTTTCTTT
TRBJ2-3	TRBV6-1	.	TRBD2	18	CASSGPGLAGSRTDTQYF	TGTGCCAGCAGTGGTCCGGGACTAGCGGGGTCACGCACAGATACGCAGTATTTT